The rows below give T cell receptor beta chains drawn from one sample of a study of T cells in Graves' hyperthyroidism and ophthalmopathy. TCRdb analysed the multiplex PCR reads with MiXCR anew, one entry per CDR3 protein. There are roughly 740,000 distinct CDR3 sequences in the sample; 16% occur only once, and under 10% lies in the top ten. The material sequenced was blood. Receptors were obtained from a man aged 18 to 30 with Graves' hyperthyroidism. The CDR3 runs from the conserved cysteine through the conserved F or W. D genes are given only for firm matches. For some rows the clone size is stated as once, few or many, or as a class when expanded; others skip it.

J,D,size,V,CDR3,DNA
TRBJ2-1,TRBD2,-,TRBV5-6,CASSPAQVGLHYNEQFF,TGTGCCAGCAGCCCCGCGCAGGTGGGACTACACTACAATGAGCAGTTCTTC
TRBJ2-4,TRBD1,-,TRBV20-1,CSARAQGVVNIQYF,TGCAGTGCTAGAGCCCAGGGGGTGGTAAACATTCAGTACTTC
TRBJ2-7,-,-,TRBV19,CASSAGKSYEQYF,TGTGCCAGTAGTGCGGGAAAGTCCTACGAGCAGTACTTC
TRBJ2-2,-,many,TRBV28,CASRKRRDTGELFF,TGTGCCAGCAGGAAGCGCAGGGACACCGGGGAGCTGTTTTTT
TRBJ1-5,-,few,TRBV6-1,CASSDSTAYSNQPQHF,TGTGCCAGCAGTGACTCGACAGCGTATAGCAATCAGCCCCAGCATTTT
TRBJ2-5,TRBD1,many,TRBV28,CASSEPHRGPGETQYF,TGTGCCAGCAGTGAGCCGCACAGGGGGCCAGGGGAGACCCAGTACTTC
TRBJ2-7,-,few,TRBV12-3/TRBV12-4,CASSRSGAPDEQYF,TGTGCCAGCAGTCGTTCAGGGGCGCCGGACGAGCAGTACTTC
TRBJ2-1,-,few,TRBV24-1,CATSDFTADSSYNEQFF,TGTGCCACCAGTGATTTTACAGCGGACAGCTCCTACAATGAGCAGTTCTTC
TRBJ2-3,TRBD1,-,TRBV5-1,CASSTGQGAGDTQYF,TGCGCCAGCAGCACGGGACAGGGGGCAGGAGATACGCAGTATTTT
TRBJ2-7,TRBD2,many,TRBV10-2,CASRVRAGATYEQYF,TGCGCCAGCAGAGTTCGAGCGGGAGCCACCTACGAGCAGTACTTC
TRBJ1-5,TRBD1,few,TRBV20-1,CSARDRRTGGDQPQHF,TGCAGTGCTAGAGATAGGAGGACAGGGGGCGATCAGCCCCAGCATTTT
TRBJ2-7,-,many,TRBV27,CASRLNHYEQYF,TGTGCCAGCAGACTCAACCACTACGAGCAGTACTTC
TRBJ2-1,TRBD1,many,TRBV28,CASSLALRGLPYNEQFF,TGTGCCAGCAGTTTAGCCCTCAGGGGGCTCCCTTACAATGAGCAGTTCTTC
TRBJ1-2,TRBD1,many,TRBV11-2,CASSSDRGHGYTF,TGTGCCAGCAGCTCGGACAGGGGGCATGGCTACACCTTC
TRBJ2-1,TRBD2,-,TRBV5-1,CASSIAGPYNEQFF,TGCGCCAGCAGCATAGCGGGACCGTACAATGAGCAGTTCTTC
TRBJ2-1,-,many,TRBV6-2/TRBV6-3,CASREDVWTYNEQFF,TGTGCCAGCAGGGAGGACGTCTGGACTTACAATGAGCAGTTCTTC
TRBJ1-1,-,many,TRBV4-1,CASSEPQGNTEAFF,TGCGCCAGCAGCGAACCACAGGGGAACACTGAAGCTTTCTTT
TRBJ1-2,-,-,TRBV2,CASSEDPKGGYTF,TGTGCCAGCAGTGAAGACCCCAAGGGTGGCTACACCTTC
TRBJ2-6,TRBD2,few,TRBV6-2/TRBV6-3,CASSYSVAGGLAGANVLTF,TGTGCCAGCAGTTACTCTGTAGCGGGAGGGCTGGCTGGGGCCAACGTCCTGACTTTC
TRBJ2-3,-,-,TRBV6-1,CASSQGTTDTQYF,TGTGCCAGCAGCCAAGGGACCACAGATACGCAGTATTTT
TRBJ1-1,TRBD1,many,TRBV12-3/TRBV12-4,CASSPRGGRNAEAFF,TGTGCCAGCAGTCCCAGGGGGGGAAGGAACGCTGAAGCTTTCTTT
TRBJ2-7,TRBD2,once,TRBV7-8,CACSSGLAGGPEQYF,TGTGCCTGCAGCTCCGGACTAGCGGGAGGGCCTGAGCAGTACTTC
TRBJ2-7,TRBD1,-,TRBV12-3/TRBV12-4,CASTLSLGQGLDEQYF,TGTGCCAGCACCTTGAGCTTGGGACAGGGTCTCGACGAGCAGTACTTC
TRBJ2-7,TRBD1,many,TRBV7-2,CASSLDGTETGEQYF,TGTGCCAGCAGCTTAGATGGGACAGAGACTGGAGAGCAGTACTTC
TRBJ2-7,-,many,TRBV12-3/TRBV12-4,CASSFLGADEQYF,TGTGCCAGCAGTTTTTTGGGGGCGGACGAGCAGTACTTC
TRBJ2-5,-,many,TRBV29-1,CSVEFRALMDETQYF,TGCAGCGTCGAATTCCGGGCCCTAATGGATGAGACCCAGTACTTC
TRBJ1-1,-,-,TRBV12-3/TRBV12-4,CASSLFRGGEDSEAFF,TGTGCCAGCAGTTTATTTCGGGGAGGTGAGGACTCTGAAGCTTTCTTT
TRBJ1-2,-,-,TRBV7-9,CASSLGQHGYTF,TGTGCCAGCAGCTTGGGGCAACATGGCTACACCTTC
TRBJ1-1,-,many,TRBV30,CAWGARGLIRTEAFF,TGTGCCTGGGGGGCCCGGGGATTAATAAGAACTGAAGCTTTCTTT
TRBJ2-6,-,few,TRBV14,CASSPPTLWAGANVLTF,TGTGCCAGCAGCCCCCCGACACTATGGGCTGGGGCCAACGTCCTGACTTTC
TRBJ2-5,TRBD1,-,TRBV28,CASTPPDREETQYF,TGTGCCAGCACCCCCCCGGACAGGGAAGAGACCCAGTACTTC
TRBJ1-5,-,-,TRBV7-9,CASSLGGSHPNQPLHF,TGTGCCAGCAGCTTAGGAGGAAGTCACCCCAATCAGCCCCTGCATTTT
TRBJ2-3,TRBD2,many,TRBV28,CASKGRGRPITDTQYF,TGTGCCAGCAAGGGTCGCGGGAGGCCCATCACAGATACGCAGTATTTT
TRBJ2-2,-,-,TRBV10-3,CALSSATANTGGLFF,TGTGCCCTCTCCTCCGCGACAGCGAACACCGGGGGGCTGTTTTTT
TRBJ2-1,TRBD2,-,TRBV4-2,CASSQVGTSGMYEQFF,TGTGCCAGCAGCCAAGTTGGGACTAGCGGAATGTATGAGCAGTTCTTC
TRBJ1-2,TRBD1,many,TRBV12-5,CASGLQGVLYGYTF,TGTGCTAGTGGTCTCCAGGGGGTACTATATGGCTACACCTTC
TRBJ2-2,-,-,TRBV9,CASSVISGELFF,TGTGCCAGCAGCGTAATATCCGGGGAGCTGTTTTTT
TRBJ1-1,-,-,TRBV7-9,CASSFQRDLNTEAFF,TGTGCCAGCAGTTTTCAAAGGGACCTCAACACTGAAGCTTTCTTT
TRBJ2-2,-,-,TRBV10-3,CATRVGNTGELFF,TGTGCCACCCGAGTGGGGAACACCGGGGAGCTGTTTTTT
TRBJ2-5,-,many,TRBV18,CASSRDVQETQYF,TGTGCCAGCTCACGGGACGTTCAAGAGACCCAGTACTTC
TRBJ2-7,-,few,TRBV6-5,CASSYGFGESYEQYF,TGTGCCAGCAGTTATGGGTTCGGGGAGTCCTACGAGCAGTACTTC
TRBJ2-2,-,few,TRBV27,CASSFRVRATGELFF,TGTGCCAGCAGTTTCAGGGTAAGGGCAACCGGGGAGCTGTTTTTT
TRBJ2-2,TRBD1,-,TRBV24-1,CATSDRLTGGVGELFF,TGTGCCACCAGTGACCGATTAACAGGGGGTGTCGGGGAGCTGTTTTTT
TRBJ1-1,-,many,TRBV6-1,CASTGGTEAFF,TGTGCCAGCACGGGGGGCACTGAAGCTTTCTTT
TRBJ1-2,-,-,TRBV28,CASSFQVSNYGYTF,TGTGCCAGCAGTTTCCAGGTATCGAACTATGGCTACACCTTC
TRBJ2-3,TRBD2,-,TRBV5-1,CASSPRTSGGADTQYF,TGCGCCAGCAGCCCCAGGACTAGCGGGGGGGCAGATACGCAGTATTTT
TRBJ1-2,TRBD1,many,TRBV27,CASSPDRDSYGYTF,TGTGCCAGCAGTCCAGACAGGGACAGCTATGGCTACACCTTC
TRBJ1-1,-,many,TRBV6-1,CASTLSMNTEAFF,TGTGCCAGCACCCTGTCGATGAACACTGAAGCTTTCTTT
TRBJ2-7,TRBD2,-,TRBV5-8,CASWPQPGTSAFYEQYF,TGTGCCAGCTGGCCCCAGCCTGGGACTAGCGCATTTTACGAGCAGTACTTC
TRBJ1-1,-,few,TRBV12-3/TRBV12-4,CASSSSGRGNAEAFF,TGTGCCAGCAGTTCCTCAGGGCGAGGGAACGCTGAAGCTTTCTTT